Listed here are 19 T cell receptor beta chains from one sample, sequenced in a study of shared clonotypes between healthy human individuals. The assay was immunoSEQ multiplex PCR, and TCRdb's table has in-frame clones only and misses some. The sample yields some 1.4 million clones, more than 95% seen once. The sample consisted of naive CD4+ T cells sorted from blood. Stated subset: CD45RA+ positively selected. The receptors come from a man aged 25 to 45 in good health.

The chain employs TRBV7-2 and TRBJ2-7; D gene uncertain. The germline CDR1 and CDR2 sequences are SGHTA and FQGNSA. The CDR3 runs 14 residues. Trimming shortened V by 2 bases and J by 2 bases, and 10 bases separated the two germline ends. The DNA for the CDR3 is TGTGCCAGCAGCTTACGGGTCGGAACCTACGAGCAGTACTTC. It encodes CASSLRVGTYEQYF.

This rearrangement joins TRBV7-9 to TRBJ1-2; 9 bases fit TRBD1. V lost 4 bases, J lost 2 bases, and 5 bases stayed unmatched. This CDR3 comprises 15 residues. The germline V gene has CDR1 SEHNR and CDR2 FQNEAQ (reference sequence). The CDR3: CASSSGTGTNYGYTF. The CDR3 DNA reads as TGTGCCAGCAGCTCCGGGACAGGGACCAACTATGGCTACACCTTC.

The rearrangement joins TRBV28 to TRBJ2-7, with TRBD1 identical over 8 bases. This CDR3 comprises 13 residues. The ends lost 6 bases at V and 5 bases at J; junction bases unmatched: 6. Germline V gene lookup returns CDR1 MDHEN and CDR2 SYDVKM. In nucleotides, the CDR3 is TGTGCCAGCAGGTGGACAGGGCGGAACGAGCAGTACTTC. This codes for CASRWTGRNEQYF.

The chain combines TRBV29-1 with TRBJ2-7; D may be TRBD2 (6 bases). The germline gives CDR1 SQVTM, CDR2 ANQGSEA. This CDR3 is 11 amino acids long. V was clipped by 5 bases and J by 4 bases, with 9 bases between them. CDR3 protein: CSVRTIYEQYF. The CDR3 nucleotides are TGCAGCGTTCGGACTATATACGAGCAGTACTTC.

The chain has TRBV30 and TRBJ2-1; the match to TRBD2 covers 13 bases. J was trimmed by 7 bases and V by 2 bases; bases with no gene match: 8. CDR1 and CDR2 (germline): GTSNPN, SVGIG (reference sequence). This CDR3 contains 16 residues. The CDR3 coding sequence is TGTGCCTGGAGTCCCCGAGGACTAGCGGGAGTTAATGAGCAGTTCTTC. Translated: CAWSPRGLAGVNEQFF.

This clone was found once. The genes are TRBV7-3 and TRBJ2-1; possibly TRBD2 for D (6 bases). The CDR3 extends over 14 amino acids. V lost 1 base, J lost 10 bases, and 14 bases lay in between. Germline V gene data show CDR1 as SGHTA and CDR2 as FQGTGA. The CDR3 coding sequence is TGTGCCAGCAGCTTAAACTGGCGGGAAGGGGAGCAGTTCTTC. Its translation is CASSLNWREGEQFF.

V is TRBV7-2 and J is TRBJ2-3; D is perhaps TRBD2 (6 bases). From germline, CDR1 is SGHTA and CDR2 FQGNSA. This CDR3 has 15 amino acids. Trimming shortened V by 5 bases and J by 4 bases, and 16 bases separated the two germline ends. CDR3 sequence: CASSPGAEAADTQYF. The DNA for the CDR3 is TGTGCCAGCAGCCCGGGAGCGGAGGCGGCAGATACGCAGTATTTT.

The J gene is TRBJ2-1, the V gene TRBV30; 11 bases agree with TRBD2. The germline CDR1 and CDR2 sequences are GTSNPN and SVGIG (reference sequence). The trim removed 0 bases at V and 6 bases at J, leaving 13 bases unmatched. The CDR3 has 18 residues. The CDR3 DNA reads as TGTGCCTGGAGTGTAATGGTGCACGTAGCGGGAGGGGGCAATGAGCAGTTCTTC. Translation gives CAWSVMVHVAGGGNEQFF.

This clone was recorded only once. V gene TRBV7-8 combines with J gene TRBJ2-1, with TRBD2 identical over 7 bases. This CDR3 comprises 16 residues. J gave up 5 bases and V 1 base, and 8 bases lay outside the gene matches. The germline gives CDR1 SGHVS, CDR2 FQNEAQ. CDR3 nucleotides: TGTGCCAGCAGCTTAGGCTGGCTAGCGGTCAACAATGAGCAGTTCTTC. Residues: CASSLGWLAVNNEQFF.

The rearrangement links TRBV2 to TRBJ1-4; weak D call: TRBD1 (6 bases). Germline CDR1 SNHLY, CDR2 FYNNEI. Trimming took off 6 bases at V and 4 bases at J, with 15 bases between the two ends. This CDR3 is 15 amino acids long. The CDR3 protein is CASSARDTLNEKLFF. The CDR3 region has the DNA TGTGCCAGCAGCGCCCGGGACACCCTTAATGAAAAACTGTTTTTT.

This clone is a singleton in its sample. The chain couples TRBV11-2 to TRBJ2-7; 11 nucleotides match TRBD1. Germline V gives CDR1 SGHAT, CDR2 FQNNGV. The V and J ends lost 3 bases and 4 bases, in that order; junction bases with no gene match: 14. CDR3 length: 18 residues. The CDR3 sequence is CASSLVRDRGSIGYEQYF. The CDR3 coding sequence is TGTGCCAGCAGCTTGGTGAGGGACAGGGGGTCTATAGGATACGAGCAGTACTTC.

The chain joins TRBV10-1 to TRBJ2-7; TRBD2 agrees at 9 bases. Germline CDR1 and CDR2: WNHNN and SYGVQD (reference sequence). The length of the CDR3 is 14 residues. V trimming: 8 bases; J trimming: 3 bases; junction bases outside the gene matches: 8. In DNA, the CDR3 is TGCGCCAGCTCCCCCAGCGGGAGGAGCTACGAGCAGTACTTC. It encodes CASSPSGRSYEQYF.

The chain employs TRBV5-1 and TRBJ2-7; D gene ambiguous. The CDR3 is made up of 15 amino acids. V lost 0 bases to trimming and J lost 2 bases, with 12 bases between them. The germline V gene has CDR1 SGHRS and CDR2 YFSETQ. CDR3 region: CASSLVAARTYEQYF. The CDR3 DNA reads TGCGCCAGCAGCTTGGTCGCGGCCCGAACCTACGAGCAGTACTTC.

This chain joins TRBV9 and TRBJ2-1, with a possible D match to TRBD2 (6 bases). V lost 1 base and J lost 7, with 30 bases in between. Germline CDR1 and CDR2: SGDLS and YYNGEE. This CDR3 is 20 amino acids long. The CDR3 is CASSVLAVPGVGVEKNEQFF. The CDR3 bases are TGTGCCAGCAGCGTACTAGCCGTGCCGGGGGTTGGGGTTGAGAAAAATGAGCAGTTCTTC.

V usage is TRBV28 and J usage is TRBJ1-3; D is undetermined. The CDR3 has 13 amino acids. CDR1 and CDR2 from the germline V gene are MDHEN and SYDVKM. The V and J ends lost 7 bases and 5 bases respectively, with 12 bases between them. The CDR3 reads CASTFTLRNTIYF. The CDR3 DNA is TGTGCCAGCACCTTTACCCTCAGAAACACCATATATTTT.

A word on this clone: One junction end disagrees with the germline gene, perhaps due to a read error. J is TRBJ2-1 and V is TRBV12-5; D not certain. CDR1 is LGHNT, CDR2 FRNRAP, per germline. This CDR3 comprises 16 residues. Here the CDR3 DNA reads TGTGCTAGTAGTTTCTGGATGCCAGATCTCTACAATGAGCAGTTCTTC. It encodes CASSFWMPDLYNEQFF.

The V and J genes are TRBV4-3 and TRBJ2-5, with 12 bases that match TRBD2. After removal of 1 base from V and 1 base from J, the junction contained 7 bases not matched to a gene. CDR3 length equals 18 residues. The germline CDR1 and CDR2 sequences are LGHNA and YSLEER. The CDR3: CASSQGALAGGSQETQYF. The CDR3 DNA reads TGCGCCAGCAGCCAAGGGGCACTAGCGGGAGGTTCCCAAGAGACCCAGTACTTC.

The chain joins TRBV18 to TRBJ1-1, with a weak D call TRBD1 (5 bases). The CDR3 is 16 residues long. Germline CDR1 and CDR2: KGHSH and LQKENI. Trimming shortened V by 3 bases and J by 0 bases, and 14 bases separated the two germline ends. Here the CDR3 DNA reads TGTGCCAGCTCACCGGGACGGCAAACCATGAACACTGAAGCTTTCTTT. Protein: CASSPGRQTMNTEAFF.

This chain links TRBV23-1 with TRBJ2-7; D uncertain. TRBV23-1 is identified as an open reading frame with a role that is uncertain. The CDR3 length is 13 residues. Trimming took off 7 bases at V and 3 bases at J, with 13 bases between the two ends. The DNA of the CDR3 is TGCGCCAGCACGGAACGAGTTAGCTACGAGCAGTACTTC. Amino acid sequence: CASTERVSYEQYF.